This T cell receptor (beta chain) was obtained from a study of cytomegalovirus exposure and HLA in healthy donors. Study-wide results and limits: As a later analysis revealed, most CMV-associated TCR beta chains appeared HLA-restricted. A missense variant in DCLRE1C was later tied to TCR beta V- and J-gene trimming. Another analysis was done later, and it associated roughly 15,000 TCR beta sequences with HLA alleles at 0.05 false discovery rate. Most of the TCR beta V segments (in an earlier analysis) were productive either about 87% or about 30% of the time.

V lost 2 bases to trimming and J lost 5 bases; unmatched junction nucleotides: 7. Germline CDR1 SGHVS, CDR2 FNYEAQ. This CDR3 region has 15 residues. Note on this clone: Its antigen is as yet unknown.

The PCR ran on 60 Vbeta and 13 Jbeta primers. TCRdb's copy holds only in-frame clones and misses some; the assay was immunoSEQ multiplex PCR. The data contain about 120,000 clones, 80% of them singletons. The chain uses TRBV7-6 and TRBJ2-5; the match to TRBD2 covers 8 bases. Sequencing input: PBMCs. The sequence was obtained from a female donor in good health and CMV-seropositive. CDR3 loop: CASSLLRGAWETQYF. For the CDR3, the DNA is TGTGCCAGCAGCTTACTGCGGGGGGCCTGGGAGACCCAGTACTTC.